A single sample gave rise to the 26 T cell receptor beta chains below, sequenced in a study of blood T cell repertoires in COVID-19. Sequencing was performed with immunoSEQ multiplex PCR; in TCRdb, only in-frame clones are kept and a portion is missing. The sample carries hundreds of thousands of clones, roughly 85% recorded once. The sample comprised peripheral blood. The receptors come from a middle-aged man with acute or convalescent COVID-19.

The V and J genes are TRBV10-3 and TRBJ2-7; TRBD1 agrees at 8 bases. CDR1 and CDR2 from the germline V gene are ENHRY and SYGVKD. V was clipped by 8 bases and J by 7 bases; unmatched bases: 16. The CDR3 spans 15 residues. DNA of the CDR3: TGTGCCATCGGAAGAGCCGGGACAGGAACGGGGGAGCAGTACTTC. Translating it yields CAIGRAGTGTGEQYF.

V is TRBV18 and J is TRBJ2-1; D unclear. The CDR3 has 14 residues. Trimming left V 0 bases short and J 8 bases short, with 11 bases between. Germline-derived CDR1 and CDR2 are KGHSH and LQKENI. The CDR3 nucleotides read TGTGCCAGCTCACCACCGAGCCTTCTCTATGAGCAGTTCTTC. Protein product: CASSPPSLLYEQFF.

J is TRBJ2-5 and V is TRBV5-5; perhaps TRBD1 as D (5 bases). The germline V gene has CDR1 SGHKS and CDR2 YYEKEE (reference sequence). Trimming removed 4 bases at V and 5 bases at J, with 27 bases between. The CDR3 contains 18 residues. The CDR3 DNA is TGTGCCAGCAGCCCATCAGGGCTAGTCCAAGAGAATCGGGAGACCCAGTACTTC. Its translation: CASSPSGLVQENRETQYF.

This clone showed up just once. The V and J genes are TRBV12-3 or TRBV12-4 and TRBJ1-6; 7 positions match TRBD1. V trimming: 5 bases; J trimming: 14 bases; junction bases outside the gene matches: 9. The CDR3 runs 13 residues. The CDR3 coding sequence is TGTGCCAGCAGTGTCGGACAGGACAGGTCCCTCCACTTT. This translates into CASSVGQDRSLHF.

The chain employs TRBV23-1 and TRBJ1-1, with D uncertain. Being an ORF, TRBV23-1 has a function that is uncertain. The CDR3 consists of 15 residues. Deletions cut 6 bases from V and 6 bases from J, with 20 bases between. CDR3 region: CASRLRRGTSPEAFF. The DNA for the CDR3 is TGCGCCAGCAGACTTCGCCGGGGAACATCCCCTGAAGCTTTCTTT.

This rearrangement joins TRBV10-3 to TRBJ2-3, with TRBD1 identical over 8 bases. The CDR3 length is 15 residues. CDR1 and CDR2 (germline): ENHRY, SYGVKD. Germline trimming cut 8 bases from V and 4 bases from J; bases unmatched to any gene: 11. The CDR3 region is CAILPATGEPDTQYF. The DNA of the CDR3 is TGTGCCATCCTTCCGGCGACAGGGGAGCCAGATACGCAGTATTTT.

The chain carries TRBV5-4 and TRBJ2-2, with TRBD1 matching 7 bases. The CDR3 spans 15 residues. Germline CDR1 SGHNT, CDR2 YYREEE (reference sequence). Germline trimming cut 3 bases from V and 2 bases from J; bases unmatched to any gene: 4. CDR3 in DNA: TGTGCCAGCAGCTACCGACAGGGTAACACCGGGGAGCTGTTTTTT. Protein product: CASSYRQGNTGELFF. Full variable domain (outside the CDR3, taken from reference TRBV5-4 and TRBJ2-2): ETGVTQSPTHLIKTRGQQVTLRCSSQSGHNTVSWYQQALGQGPQFIFQYYREEENGRGNFPPRFSGLQFPNYSSELNVNALELDDSALYLCASSYRQGNTGELFFGEGSRLTVL.

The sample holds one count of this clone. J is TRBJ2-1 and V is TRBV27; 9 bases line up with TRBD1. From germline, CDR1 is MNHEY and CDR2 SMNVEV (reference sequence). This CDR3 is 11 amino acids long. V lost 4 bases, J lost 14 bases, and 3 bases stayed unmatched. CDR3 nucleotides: TGTGCCAGCAGTTACCGGGACAGGGAGTTCTTC. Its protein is CASSYRDREFF.

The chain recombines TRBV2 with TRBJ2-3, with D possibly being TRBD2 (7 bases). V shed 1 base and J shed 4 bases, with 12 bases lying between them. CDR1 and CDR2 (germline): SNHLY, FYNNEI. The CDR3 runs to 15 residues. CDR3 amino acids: CASSEVGGPADTQYF. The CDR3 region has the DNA TGTGCCAGCAGTGAAGTGGGGGGGCCGGCAGATACGCAGTATTTT.

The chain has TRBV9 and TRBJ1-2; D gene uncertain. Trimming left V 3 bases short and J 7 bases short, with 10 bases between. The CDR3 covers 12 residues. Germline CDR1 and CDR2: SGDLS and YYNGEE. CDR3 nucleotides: TGTGCCAGCAGCGCCCGCGGTGGTGGCTACACCTTC. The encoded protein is CASSARGGGYTF.

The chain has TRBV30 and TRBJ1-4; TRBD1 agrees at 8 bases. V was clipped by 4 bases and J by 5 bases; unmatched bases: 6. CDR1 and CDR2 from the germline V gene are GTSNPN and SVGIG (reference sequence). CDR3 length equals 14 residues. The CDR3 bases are TGTGCCTGGACTCAGGACAGGGTGAATGAAAAACTGTTTTTT. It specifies CAWTQDRVNEKLFF.

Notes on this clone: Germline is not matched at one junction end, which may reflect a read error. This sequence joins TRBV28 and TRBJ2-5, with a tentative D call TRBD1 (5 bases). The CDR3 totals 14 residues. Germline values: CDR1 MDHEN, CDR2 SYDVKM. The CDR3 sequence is CASSLDRRGEAQYF. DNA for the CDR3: TGTGCCAGCAGTTTAGACAGACGTGGAGAGGCCCAGTACTTC.

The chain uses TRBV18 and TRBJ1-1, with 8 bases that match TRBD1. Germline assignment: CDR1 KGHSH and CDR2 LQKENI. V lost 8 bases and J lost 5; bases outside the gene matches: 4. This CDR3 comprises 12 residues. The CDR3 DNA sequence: TGTGCCAGCGCAACAGGGGGTACTGAAGCTTTCTTT. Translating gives CASATGGTEAFF.

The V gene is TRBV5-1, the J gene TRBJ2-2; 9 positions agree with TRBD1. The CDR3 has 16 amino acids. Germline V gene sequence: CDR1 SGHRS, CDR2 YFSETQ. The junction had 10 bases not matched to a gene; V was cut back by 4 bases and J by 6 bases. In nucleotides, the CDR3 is TGCGCCAGCAGCCCCTCCGGACAGGGGTATTCCGGGGAGCTGTTTTTT. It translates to CASSPSGQGYSGELFF. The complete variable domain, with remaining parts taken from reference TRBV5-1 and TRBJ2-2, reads KAGVTQTPRYLIKTRGQQVTLSCSPISGHRSVSWYQQTPGQGLQFLFEYFSETQRNKGNFPGRFSGRQFSNSRSEMNVSTLELGDSALYLCASSPSGQGYSGELFFGEGSRLTVL.

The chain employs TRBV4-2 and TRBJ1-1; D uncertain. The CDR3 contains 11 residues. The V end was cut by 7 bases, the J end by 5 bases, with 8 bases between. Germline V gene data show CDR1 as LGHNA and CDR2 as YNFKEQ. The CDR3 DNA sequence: TGTGCCAGCAAACTTGAGACTGAAGCTTTCTTT. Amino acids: CASKLETEAFF.

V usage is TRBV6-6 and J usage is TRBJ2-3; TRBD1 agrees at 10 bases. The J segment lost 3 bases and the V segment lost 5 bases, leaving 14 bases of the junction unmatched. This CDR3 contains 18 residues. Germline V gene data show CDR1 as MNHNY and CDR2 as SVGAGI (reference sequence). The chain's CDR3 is CASSQRQGANPRTDTQYF. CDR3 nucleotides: TGTGCCAGCAGTCAAAGACAGGGGGCAAACCCAAGGACAGATACGCAGTATTTT.

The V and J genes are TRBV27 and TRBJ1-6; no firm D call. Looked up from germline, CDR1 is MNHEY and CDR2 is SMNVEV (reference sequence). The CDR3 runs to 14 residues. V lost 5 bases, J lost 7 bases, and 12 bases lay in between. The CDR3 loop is CASSPAPGNSPLHF. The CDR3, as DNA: TGTGCCAGCAGTCCCGCACCGGGGAATTCACCCCTCCACTTT.

DNA for the CDR3: TGTGCCAGCAGCCAAGAAGGGGGGGGGCTGAGCACAGATACGCAGTATTTT. Translation gives CASSQEGGGLSTDTQYF. The chain recombines TRBV3-1 (or the pseudogene TRBV3-2) with TRBJ2-3; the D gene is possibly TRBD2 (7 bases). CDR1 LGHDT and CDR2 YNNKEL come from the germline V gene (reference sequence). V was pared by 0 bases and J by 0 bases, with 13 bases between. The CDR3 contains 17 residues.

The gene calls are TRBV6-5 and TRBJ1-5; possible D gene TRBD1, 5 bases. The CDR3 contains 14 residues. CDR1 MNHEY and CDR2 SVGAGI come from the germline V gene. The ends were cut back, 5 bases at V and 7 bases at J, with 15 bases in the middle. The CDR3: CASSRLPGDQPQHF. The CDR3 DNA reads TGTGCCAGCAGTCGGCTCCCGGGGGACCAGCCCCAGCATTTT.

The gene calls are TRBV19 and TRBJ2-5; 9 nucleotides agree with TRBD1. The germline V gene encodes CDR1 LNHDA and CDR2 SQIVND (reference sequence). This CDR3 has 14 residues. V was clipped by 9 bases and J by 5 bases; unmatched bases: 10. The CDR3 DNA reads TGTGCCAGCGCGGGACAGGGTAGTCAGGAGACCCAGTACTTC. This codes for CASAGQGSQETQYF. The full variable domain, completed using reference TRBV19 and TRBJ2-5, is DGGITQSPKYLFRKEGQNVTLSCEQNLNHDAMYWYRQDPGQGLRLIYYSQIVNDFQKGDIAEGYSVSREKKESFPLTVTSAQKNPTAFYLCASAGQGSQETQYFGPGTRLLVL.

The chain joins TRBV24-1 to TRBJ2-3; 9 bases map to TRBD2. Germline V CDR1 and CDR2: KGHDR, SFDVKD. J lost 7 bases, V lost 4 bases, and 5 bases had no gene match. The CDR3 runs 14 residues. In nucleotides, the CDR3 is TGTGCCACCAGTGACCGGGGACTAGCAAATACGCAGTATTTT. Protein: CATSDRGLANTQYF.

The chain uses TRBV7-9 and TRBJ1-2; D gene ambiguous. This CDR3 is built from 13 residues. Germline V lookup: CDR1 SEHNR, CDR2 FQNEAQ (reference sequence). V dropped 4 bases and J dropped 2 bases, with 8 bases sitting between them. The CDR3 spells CASSSWANYGYTF. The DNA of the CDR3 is TGTGCCAGCAGCTCCTGGGCGAACTATGGCTACACCTTC.

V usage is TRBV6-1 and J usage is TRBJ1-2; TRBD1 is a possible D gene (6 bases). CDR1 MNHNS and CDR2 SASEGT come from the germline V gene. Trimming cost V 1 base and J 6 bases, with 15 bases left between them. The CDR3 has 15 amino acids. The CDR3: CASSEGSGTINGYTF. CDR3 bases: TGTGCCAGCAGTGAAGGCTCGGGGACAATAAATGGCTACACCTTC.

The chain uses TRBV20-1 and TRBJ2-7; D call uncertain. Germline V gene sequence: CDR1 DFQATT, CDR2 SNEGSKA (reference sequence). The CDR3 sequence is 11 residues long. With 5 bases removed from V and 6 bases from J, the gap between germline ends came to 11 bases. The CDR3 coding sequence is TGCAGTGCTCAGGCCGGCCGCGAGCAGTACTTC. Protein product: CSAQAGREQYF.

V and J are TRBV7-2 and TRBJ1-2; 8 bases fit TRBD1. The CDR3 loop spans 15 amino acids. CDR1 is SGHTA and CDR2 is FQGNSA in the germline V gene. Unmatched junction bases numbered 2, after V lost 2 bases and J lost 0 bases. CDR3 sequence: CASSLQGAANYGYTF. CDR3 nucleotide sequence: TGTGCCAGCAGCTTACAGGGGGCAGCTAACTATGGCTACACCTTC.

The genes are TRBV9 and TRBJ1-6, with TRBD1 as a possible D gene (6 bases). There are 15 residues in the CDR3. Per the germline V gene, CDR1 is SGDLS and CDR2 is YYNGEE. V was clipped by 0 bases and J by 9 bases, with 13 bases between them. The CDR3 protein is CASSVGGLTGSPLHF. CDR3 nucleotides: TGTGCCAGCAGCGTAGGAGGCTTGACAGGTTCACCCCTCCACTTT.